One and the same sample provided the 14 T cell receptor beta chains below, sequenced in a study of T cell clonality in common variable immunodeficiency (dated by TCRdb to the mid-2010s). Libraries were prepared through the immunoSEQ multiplex PCR assay. TCRdb took over this immuneACCESS table, retaining in-frame rearrangements with V and J assigned. Such tables are incomplete; in checked studies, under half of the missing clones stem from an unresolved V gene, and the remainder is unexplained. There are 57,000 or so clones in this sample, and none of them is a singleton. Clones ranked in the top ten supply approximately 1.6% of the sample. Sequencing used peripheral blood mononuclear cells. Receptors originate from a person aged 18 to 75 in good health.

There are many counts of this clone. The read comes to an end 3 residues before the CDR3 does, leaving the germline J gene to fill in the end. The genes are TRBV7-8 and TRBJ2-1; the match to TRBD1 covers 10 bases. The CDR3 covers 13 residues. V was clipped by 3 bases and J by 8 bases; unmatched bases: 1. Germline-derived CDR1 and CDR2 are SGHVS and FQNEAQ. The sequenced CDR3 bases are TGTGCCAGCAGCTTGGGGACAGGGGATGAG. Translating it yields CASSLGTGDE. The CDR3 as a whole reads CASSLGTGDEQFF.

This clone was detected ten times or more. The CDR3 end is not reached by the read, which stops 3 residues before it; the germline J gene fills it in. The V and J genes are TRBV20-1 and TRBJ2-5, with D perhaps matching TRBD2 (6 bases). CDR1 and CDR2 from the germline V gene are DFQATT and SNEGSKA (reference sequence). This CDR3 has 15 amino acids. V lost 3 bases and J 5 bases, leaving 19 bases between the germline ends. CDR3 protein: CSARGSRAGRETQYF. The part of the CDR3 DNA that was read is TGCAGTGCTAGGGGATCACGAGCGGGTCGGGAGACC.

Ten or more counts support this clone. The sequenced fragment ends 3 residues before the CDR3 boundary, so the rest is inferred from the germline J gene. V gene TRBV5-1 combines with J gene TRBJ2-1, with 9 bases matching TRBD1. CDR1 and CDR2 from the germline V gene are SGHRS and YFSETQ. V dropped 3 bases and J dropped 7; count of bases not matched to a gene: 5. The CDR3 has 14 residues. CDR3 residues: CASSSRTGENEQFF. The CDR3 DNA, read in part, is TGCGCCAGCAGCTCCAGGACAGGGGAAAATGAG.

This clone was observed many times. With the read ending 3 residues before the CDR3 end, the germline J gene is used to fill in that end. The chain employs TRBV20-1 and TRBJ2-1; 7 bases are a match to TRBD1. V trimming: 6 bases; J trimming: 3 bases; junction bases outside the gene matches: 5. CDR1 DFQATT and CDR2 SNEGSKA come from the germline V gene (reference sequence). This CDR3 comprises 13 residues. Partial CDR3 DNA: TGCAGTGCAGTGACAGGGCTCTACAATGAG. The encoded protein is CSAVTGLYNE. The complete CDR3 reads CSAVTGLYNEQFF.

This clone was observed at least ten times. Coverage ceases 3 residues before the CDR3 finishes, and the germline J gene fills in the end. The rearrangement joins TRBV29-1 to TRBJ2-5, with TRBD2 as a possible D gene (5 bases). The CDR3 sequence is 13 residues long. Germline-derived CDR1 and CDR2 are SQVTM and ANQGSEA. V was trimmed by 1 base and J by 5 bases, leaving 11 bases between them. The CDR3 protein is CSVEGGRRETQYF. The CDR3 bases that were read are TGCAGCGTTGAAGGTGGCAGGAGGGAGACC.

The table lists this clone with many counts. The read comes to an end 3 residues before the CDR3 does, leaving the germline J gene to fill in the end. The chain combines TRBV5-6 with TRBJ2-1, with 10 bases lining up with TRBD2. The germline V gene encodes CDR1 SGHDT and CDR2 YYEEEE. V was pared by 2 bases and J by 7 bases, with 6 bases of the junction left unmatched. This CDR3 has 15 amino acids. The CDR3 reads CASSFLAGVRNEQFF. Partial CDR3 DNA: TGTGCCAGCAGCTTCCTAGCGGGAGTTCGTAATGAG. The full variable domain, completed using reference TRBV5-6 and TRBJ2-1, is DAGVTQSPTHLIKTRGQQVTLRCSPKSGHDTVSWYQQALGQGPQFIFQYYEEEERQRGNFPDRFSGHQFPNYSSELNVNALLLGDSALYLCASSFLAGVRNEQFFGPGTRLTVL.

This clone occurred many times. The CDR3 DNA, read in part, is TGTGCCAGCTCCCTAGCGGGTCGGACCGACTATGGC. The encoded protein is CASSLAGRTDYG. The CDR3 reads in full as CASSLAGRTDYGYTF. This sequence joins TRBV18 and TRBJ1-2, with D unresolved. The missing CDR3 end, 3 residues past where the read stops, is filled in from the germline J gene. The CDR3 sequence is 15 residues long. The V end lost 6 bases, the J end lost 3 bases, and 17 bases lay between the germline ends. Germline CDR1 reads KGHSH; CDR2 reads LQKENI.

This clone occurred many times. The CDR3 goes on 3 residues after the read ends, and that part is filled in from the germline J gene. The chain carries TRBV19 and TRBJ2-2; possibly TRBD1 for D (6 bases). The germline gives CDR1 LNHDA, CDR2 SQIVND (reference sequence). V was cut by 4 bases and J by 0 bases, with 9 bases left in between. This CDR3 comprises 15 residues. CDR3 region: CASSKGHTNTGELFF. The CDR3 bases that were read are TGTGCCAGTAGTAAGGGACACACGAACACCGGGGAG.

This clone occurred many times. This CDR3 is CASSPGTANTGELFF. Incomplete CDR3 DNA: TGTGCCAGCAGCCCCGGGACAGCGAACACCGGGGAG. The gene calls are TRBV7-2 and TRBJ2-2; 7 bases line up with TRBD1. Read sequence stops 3 residues before the CDR3 end, and the germline J gene provides the missing end. V gave up 5 bases and J gave up 0 bases; unmatched junction bases: 3. This CDR3 region has 15 residues. Germline lookup yields CDR1 SGHTA and CDR2 FQGNSA.

This clone was counted ten times or more. Incomplete CDR3 DNA: TGTGCCAGCAGCCCGACTAGCGGGAGGGAAACCGGGGAG. This encodes CASSPTSGRETGE. The whole CDR3 region reads CASSPTSGRETGELFF. The chain has TRBV9 and TRBJ2-2; 14 bases match TRBD2. The read ends 3 residues early relative to the CDR3; the germline J gene fills the gap. Germline CDR1 reads SGDLS; CDR2 reads YYNGEE. The CDR3 extends over 16 amino acids. V gave up 4 bases and J gave up 5 bases; unmatched junction bases: 4.

This clone was seen at least ten times. The read is 3 residues too short to cover the CDR3 end, so that end is filled in from the germline J gene. V gene TRBV5-1 combines with J gene TRBJ1-1, with 7 bases matching TRBD1. This CDR3 spans 15 amino acids. The V and J ends lost 0 bases and 5 bases, in that order; junction bases with no gene match: 7. Germline CDR1 reads SGHRS; CDR2 reads YFSETQ. CDR3 DNA, as far as it was read: TGCGCCAGCAGCTTGGGCGGAGGGGGCAGGACTGAA. It specifies CASSLGGGGRTE. The CDR3, in full, reads CASSLGGGGRTEAFF.

This clone appeared a few times. The missing CDR3 end, 3 residues past where the read stops, is filled in from the germline J gene. This rearrangement joins TRBV30 to TRBJ1-2; TRBD1 might be the D (5 bases). CDR1 is GTSNPN, CDR2 SVGIG, per germline (reference sequence). This CDR3 comprises 14 residues. The CDR3 bases that were read are TGTGCCTGGAGTAAGGGACTAGCGGTACCTGAC. Residues: CAWSKGLAVPD. The complete CDR3 protein is CAWSKGLAVPDYTF.

Ten or more counts support this clone. The read finishes 3 residues shy of the CDR3 end, and the germline J gene is used to complete it. This chain joins TRBV19 and TRBJ1-1; possible D gene TRBD1, 5 bases. CDR1 and CDR2 (germline): LNHDA, SQIVND (reference sequence). V gave up 7 bases and J gave up 0 bases, with 15 bases separating them. This CDR3 is 15 amino acids long. The DNA read from the CDR3 is TGTGCCAGTAAGGGGCAGGGAGGCATGAACACTGAA. This sequence encodes CASKGQGGMNTE. The whole CDR3 reads CASKGQGGMNTEAFF.

This clone came up many times. The observed sequence ends 3 residues before the CDR3 terminus, with the missing tail filled in from the germline J gene. The rearrangement uses TRBV20-1 and TRBJ2-1, with 7 nucleotides matching TRBD1. V lost 6 bases to trimming and J lost 4 bases; unmatched junction nucleotides: 9. The germline CDR1 and CDR2 sequences are DFQATT and SNEGSKA (reference sequence). The CDR3 is made up of 14 amino acids. The CDR3 protein is CSAKIPQGYNEQFF. The covered CDR3 bases are TGCAGTGCAAAAATCCCACAGGGGTACAATGAG.